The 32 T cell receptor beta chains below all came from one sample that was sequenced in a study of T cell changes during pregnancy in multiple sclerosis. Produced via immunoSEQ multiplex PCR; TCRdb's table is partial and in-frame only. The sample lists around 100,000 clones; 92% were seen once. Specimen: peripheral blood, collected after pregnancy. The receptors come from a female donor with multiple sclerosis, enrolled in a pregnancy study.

The CDR3: CASRPSGRAKETQYF. The CDR3 DNA follows: TGTGCCAGCAGGCCTAGCGGGAGGGCAAAAGAGACCCAGTACTTC. The V and J genes are TRBV6-6 and TRBJ2-5; TRBD2 agrees at 12 bases. With 6 bases clipped from V and 3 bases from J, the junction kept 5 bases outside the gene matches. CDR3 size: 15 residues. The germline V gene encodes CDR1 MNHNY and CDR2 SVGAGI (reference sequence).

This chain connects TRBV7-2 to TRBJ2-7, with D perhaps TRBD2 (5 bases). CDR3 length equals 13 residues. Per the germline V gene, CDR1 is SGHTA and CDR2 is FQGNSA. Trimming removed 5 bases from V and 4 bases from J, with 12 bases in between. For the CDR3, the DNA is TGTGCCAGCAGCCTTAGGACTCCTTACGAGCAGTACTTC. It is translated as CASSLRTPYEQYF.

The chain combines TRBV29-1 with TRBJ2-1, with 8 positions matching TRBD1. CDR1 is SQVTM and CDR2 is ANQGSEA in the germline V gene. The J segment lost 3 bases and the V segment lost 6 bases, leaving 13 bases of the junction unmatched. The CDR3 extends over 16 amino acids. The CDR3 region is CSVPNPTGGGYNEQFF. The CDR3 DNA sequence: TGCAGCGTCCCAAACCCTACAGGGGGAGGCTACAATGAGCAGTTCTTC.

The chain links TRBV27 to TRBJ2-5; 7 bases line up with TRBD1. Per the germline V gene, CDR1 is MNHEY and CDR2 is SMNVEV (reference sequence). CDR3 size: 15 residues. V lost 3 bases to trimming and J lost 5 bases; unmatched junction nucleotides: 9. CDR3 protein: CASSFLTGSGETQYF. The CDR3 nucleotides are TGTGCCAGCAGTTTCTTGACAGGGTCGGGGGAGACCCAGTACTTC.

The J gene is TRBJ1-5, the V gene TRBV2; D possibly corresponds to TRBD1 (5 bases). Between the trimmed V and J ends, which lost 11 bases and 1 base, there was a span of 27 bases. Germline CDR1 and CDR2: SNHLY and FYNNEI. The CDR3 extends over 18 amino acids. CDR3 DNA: TGTGCCTACACCTCACTAATCAGGAGGGACGGAAGCAATCAGCCCCAGCATTTT. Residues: CAYTSLIRRDGSNQPQHF. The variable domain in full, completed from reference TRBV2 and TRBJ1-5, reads EPEVTQTPSHQVTQMGQEVILRCVPISNHLYFYWYRQILGQKVEFLVSFYNNEISEKSEIFDDQFSVERPDGSNFTLKIRSTKLEDSAMYFCAYTSLIRRDGSNQPQHFGDGTRLSIL.

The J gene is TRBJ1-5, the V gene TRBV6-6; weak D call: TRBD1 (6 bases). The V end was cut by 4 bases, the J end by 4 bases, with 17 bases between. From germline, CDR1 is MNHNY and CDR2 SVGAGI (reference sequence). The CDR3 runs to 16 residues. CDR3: CASSSPRRGANQPQHF. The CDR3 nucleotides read TGTGCCAGCAGTTCCCCGCGACGGGGGGCAAATCAGCCCCAGCATTTT.

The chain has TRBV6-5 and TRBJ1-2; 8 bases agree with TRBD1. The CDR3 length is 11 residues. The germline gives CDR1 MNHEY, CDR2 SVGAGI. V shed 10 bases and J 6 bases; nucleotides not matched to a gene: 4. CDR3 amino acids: CAIRQGNGYTF. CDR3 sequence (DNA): TGTGCCATAAGACAGGGGAATGGCTACACCTTC.

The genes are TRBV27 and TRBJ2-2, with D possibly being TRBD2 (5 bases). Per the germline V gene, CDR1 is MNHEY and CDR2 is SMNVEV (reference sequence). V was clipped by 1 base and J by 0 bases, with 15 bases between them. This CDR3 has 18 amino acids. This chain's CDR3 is CASSLFAGLISNTGELFF. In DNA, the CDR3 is TGTGCCAGCAGTTTATTCGCGGGCCTAATATCGAACACCGGGGAGCTGTTTTTT.

The CDR3 loop reads CASSLRGGRGKGYNEQFF. DNA for the CDR3: TGTGCCAGCAGCTTACGGGGCGGGAGGGGTAAGGGCTACAATGAGCAGTTCTTC. This chain connects TRBV11-3 to TRBJ2-1; 9 bases fit TRBD2. Trimming took 2 bases from V and 3 from J; bases not matched to a gene: 11. The CDR3 is made up of 18 amino acids. Germline CDR1 and CDR2: SGHNT and YENEEA.

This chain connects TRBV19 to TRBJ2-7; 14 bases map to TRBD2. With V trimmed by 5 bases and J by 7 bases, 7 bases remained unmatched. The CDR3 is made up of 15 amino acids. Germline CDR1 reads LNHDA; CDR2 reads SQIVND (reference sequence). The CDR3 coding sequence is TGTGCCAGTAGTGAGGGACTAGCGGGAGCAGGGGAGCAGTACTTC. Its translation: CASSEGLAGAGEQYF.

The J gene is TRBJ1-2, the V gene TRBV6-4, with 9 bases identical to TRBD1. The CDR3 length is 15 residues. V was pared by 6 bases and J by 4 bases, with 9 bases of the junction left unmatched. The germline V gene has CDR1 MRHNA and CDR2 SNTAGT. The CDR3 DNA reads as TGTGCCAGCAGAGAAGGGACAGGGAGAGGCTATGGCTACACCTTC. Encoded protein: CASREGTGRGYGYTF.

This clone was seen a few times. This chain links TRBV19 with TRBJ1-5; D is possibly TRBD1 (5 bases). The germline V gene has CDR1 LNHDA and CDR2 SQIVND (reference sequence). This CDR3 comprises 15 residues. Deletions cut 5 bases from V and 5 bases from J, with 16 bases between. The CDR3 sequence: CASSGDQGRHQPQHF. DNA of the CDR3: TGTGCCAGTAGTGGGGATCAGGGTAGACATCAGCCCCAGCATTTT.

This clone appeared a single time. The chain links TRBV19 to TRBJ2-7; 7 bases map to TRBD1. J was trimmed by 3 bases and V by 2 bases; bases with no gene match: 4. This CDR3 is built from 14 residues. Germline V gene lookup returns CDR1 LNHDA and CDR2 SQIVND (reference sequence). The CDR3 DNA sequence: TGTGCCAGTAGTATAAGGGGACAGCTCTACGAGCAGTACTTC. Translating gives CASSIRGQLYEQYF.

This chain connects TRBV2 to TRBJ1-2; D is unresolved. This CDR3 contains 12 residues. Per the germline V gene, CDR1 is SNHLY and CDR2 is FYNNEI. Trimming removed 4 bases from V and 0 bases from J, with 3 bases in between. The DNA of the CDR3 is TGTGCCAGCAGTGTCTCTAACTATGGCTACACCTTC. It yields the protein CASSVSNYGYTF.

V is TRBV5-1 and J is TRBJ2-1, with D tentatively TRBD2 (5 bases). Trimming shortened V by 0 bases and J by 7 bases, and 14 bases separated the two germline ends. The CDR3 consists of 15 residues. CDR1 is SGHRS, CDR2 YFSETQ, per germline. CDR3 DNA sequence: TGCGCCAGCAGCTTGGCCCGGACTGGTGGTAATGAGCAGTTCTTC. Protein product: CASSLARTGGNEQFF.

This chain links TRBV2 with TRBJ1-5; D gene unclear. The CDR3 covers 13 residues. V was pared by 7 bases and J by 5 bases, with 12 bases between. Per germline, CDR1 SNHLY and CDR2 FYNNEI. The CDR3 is CASIGGSDQPQHF. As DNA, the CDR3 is TGTGCCAGCATCGGAGGGTCGGATCAGCCCCAGCATTTT.

The CDR3 nucleotides read TGTGCCAGCAGCTTAGCGGGGCCGGCTAGCTACGAGCAGTACTTC. Translating gives CASSLAGPASYEQYF. V and J are TRBV7-2 and TRBJ2-7; D is perhaps TRBD1 (5 bases). CDR1 and CDR2 (germline): SGHTA, FQGNSA. V was clipped by 0 bases and J by 3 bases, with 12 bases between them. CDR3 size: 15 residues. Full variable domain (rest looked up from reference TRBV7-2 and TRBJ2-7): GAGVSQSPSNKVTEKGKDVELRCDPISGHTALYWYRQSLGQGLEFLIYFQGNSAPDKSGLPSDRFSAERTGGSVSTLTIQRTQQEDSAVYLCASSLAGPASYEQYFGPGTRLTVT.

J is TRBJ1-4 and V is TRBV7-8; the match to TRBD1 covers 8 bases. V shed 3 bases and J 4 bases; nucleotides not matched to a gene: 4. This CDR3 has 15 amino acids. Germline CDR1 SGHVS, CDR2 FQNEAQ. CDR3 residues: CASSFTTGVNEKLFF. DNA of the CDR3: TGTGCCAGCAGCTTTACGACAGGGGTTAATGAAAAACTGTTTTTT.

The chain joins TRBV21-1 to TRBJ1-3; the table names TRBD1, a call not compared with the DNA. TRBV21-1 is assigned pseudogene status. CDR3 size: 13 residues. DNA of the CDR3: TGTGCCAGGGCTCCGGGACAACGGAACACCATATATTTT. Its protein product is CARAPGQRNTIYF.

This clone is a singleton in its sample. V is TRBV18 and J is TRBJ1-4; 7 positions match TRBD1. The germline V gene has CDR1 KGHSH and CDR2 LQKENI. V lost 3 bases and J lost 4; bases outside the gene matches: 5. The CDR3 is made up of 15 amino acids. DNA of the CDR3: TGTGCCAGCTCACCCTCGACAGGGAATAATGAAAAACTGTTTTTT. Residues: CASSPSTGNNEKLFF.

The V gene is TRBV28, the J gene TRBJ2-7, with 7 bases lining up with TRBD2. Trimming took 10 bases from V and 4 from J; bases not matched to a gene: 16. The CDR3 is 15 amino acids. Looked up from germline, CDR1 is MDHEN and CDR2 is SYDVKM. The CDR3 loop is CATQDGGVVGYEQYF. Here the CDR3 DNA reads TGTGCCACTCAAGATGGGGGGGTAGTAGGATACGAGCAGTACTTC.

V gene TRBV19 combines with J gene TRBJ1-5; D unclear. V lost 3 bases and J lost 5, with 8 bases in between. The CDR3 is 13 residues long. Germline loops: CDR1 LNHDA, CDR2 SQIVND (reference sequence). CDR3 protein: CASSIDSDQPQHF. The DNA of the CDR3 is TGTGCCAGTAGTATCGATTCGGATCAGCCCCAGCATTTT.

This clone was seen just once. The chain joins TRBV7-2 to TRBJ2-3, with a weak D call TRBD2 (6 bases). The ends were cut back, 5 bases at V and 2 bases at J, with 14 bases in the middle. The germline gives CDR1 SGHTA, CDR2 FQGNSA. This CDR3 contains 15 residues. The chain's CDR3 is CASSRTNSYTDTQYF. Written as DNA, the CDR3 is TGTGCCAGCAGCCGGACTAACTCCTACACAGATACGCAGTATTTT.

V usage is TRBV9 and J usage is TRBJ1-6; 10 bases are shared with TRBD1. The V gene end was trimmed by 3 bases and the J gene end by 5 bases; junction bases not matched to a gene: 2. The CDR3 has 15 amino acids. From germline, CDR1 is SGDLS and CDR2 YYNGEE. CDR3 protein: CASSAGQGNNSPLHF. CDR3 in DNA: TGTGCCAGCAGCGCGGGACAGGGGAATAATTCACCCCTCCACTTT.

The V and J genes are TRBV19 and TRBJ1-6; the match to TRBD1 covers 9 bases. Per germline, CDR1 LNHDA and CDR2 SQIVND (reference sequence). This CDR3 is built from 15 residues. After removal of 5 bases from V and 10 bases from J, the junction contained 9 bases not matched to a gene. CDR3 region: CASSPGQGFWSPLHF. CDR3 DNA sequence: TGTGCCAGTAGTCCGGGACAGGGTTTCTGGTCACCCCTCCACTTT.

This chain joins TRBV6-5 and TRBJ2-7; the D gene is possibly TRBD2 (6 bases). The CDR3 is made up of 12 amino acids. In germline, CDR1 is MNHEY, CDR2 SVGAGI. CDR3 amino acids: CGSGGGTYEQYF. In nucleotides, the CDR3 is TGTGGTTCAGGTGGGGGGACCTACGAGCAGTACTTC.

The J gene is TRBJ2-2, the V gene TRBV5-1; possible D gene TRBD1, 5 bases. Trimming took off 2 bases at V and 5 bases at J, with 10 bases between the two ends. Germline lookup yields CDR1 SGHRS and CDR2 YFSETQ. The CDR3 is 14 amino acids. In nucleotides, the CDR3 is TGCGCCAGCAGCTTTGTAGGGGTTACCGGGGAGCTGTTTTTT. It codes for CASSFVGVTGELFF.

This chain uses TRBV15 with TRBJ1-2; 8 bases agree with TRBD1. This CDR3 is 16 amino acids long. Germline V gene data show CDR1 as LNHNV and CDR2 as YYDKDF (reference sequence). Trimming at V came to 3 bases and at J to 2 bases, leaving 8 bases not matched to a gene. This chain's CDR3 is CATSRGGTGGNYGYTF. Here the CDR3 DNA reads TGTGCCACCAGCAGGGGGGGGACAGGAGGGAACTATGGCTACACCTTC.

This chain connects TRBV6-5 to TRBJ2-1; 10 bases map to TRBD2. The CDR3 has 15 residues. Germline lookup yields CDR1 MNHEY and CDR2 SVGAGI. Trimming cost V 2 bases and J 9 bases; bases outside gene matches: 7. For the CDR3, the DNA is TGTGCCAGCAGTTACGCTAGCGGGAGATTAGGTGAGCAGTTCTTC. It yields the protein CASSYASGRLGEQFF.

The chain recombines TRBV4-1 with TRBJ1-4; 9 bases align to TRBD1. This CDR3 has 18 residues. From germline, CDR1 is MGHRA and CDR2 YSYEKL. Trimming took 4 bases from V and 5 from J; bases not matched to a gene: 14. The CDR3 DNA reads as TGCGCCAGCAGCCTCGAGTCCGGGACAGGGCTCGGAAATGAAAAACTGTTTTTT. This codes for CASSLESGTGLGNEKLFF.

CDR3 region: CASNTRGQVLNTGELFF. The CDR3 nucleotides are TGTGCCAGCAACACACGGGGACAGGTTTTGAACACCGGGGAGCTGTTTTTT. The rearrangement uses TRBV27 and TRBJ2-2, with 8 bases matching TRBD1. Germline V CDR1 and CDR2: MNHEY, SMNVEV (reference sequence). V trimming: 7 bases; J trimming: 1 base; junction bases outside the gene matches: 11. The CDR3 is made up of 17 amino acids.

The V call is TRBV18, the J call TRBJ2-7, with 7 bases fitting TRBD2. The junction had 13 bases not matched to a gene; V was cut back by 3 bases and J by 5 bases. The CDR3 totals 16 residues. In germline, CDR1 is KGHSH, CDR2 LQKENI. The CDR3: CASSPPGGSPYHEQYF. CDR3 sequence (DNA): TGTGCCAGCTCACCCCCGGGAGGCTCACCCTATCACGAGCAGTACTTC.